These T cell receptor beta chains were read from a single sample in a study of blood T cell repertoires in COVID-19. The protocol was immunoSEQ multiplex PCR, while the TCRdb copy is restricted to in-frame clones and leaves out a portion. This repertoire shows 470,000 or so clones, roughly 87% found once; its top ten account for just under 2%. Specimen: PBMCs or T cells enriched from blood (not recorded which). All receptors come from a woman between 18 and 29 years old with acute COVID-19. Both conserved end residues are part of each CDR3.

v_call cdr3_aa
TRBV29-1 CSVDLRNTEAFF
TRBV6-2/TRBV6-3 CASRPDTSSYEQYF
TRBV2 CASSDSLNTEAFF
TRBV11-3 CASSASGGAAGELFF
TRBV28 CASSLAGGNQPQHF
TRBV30 CAWSVRAGGPSYEQYF
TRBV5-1 CASSQGLVTGELFF
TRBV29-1 CSVQGGFDYGYTF
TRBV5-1 CASSLTGIYNEQFF
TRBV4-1 CASSQEGLTGSWKKLFF
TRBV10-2 CASSGLAGGDTGELFF
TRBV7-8 CASSLGFGKTGTSSYTDTQYF
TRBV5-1 CASSLGQGIETQYF
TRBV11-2 CASSKTVRVNTEAFF